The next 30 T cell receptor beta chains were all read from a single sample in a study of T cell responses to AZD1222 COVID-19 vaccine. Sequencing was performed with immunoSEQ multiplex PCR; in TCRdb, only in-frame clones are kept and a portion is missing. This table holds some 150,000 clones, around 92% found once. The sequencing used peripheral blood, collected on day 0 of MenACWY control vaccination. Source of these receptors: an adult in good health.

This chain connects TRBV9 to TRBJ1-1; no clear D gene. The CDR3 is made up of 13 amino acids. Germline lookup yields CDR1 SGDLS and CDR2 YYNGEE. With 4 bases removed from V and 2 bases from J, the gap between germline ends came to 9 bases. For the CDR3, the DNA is TGTGCCAGCAGCCGGCCTGATAACACTGAAGCTTTCTTT. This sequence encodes CASSRPDNTEAFF.

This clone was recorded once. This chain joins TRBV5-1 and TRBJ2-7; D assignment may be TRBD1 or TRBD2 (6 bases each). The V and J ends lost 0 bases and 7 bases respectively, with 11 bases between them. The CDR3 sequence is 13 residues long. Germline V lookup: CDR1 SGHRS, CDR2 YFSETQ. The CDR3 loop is CASSLEQGREQYF. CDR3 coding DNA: TGCGCCAGCAGCTTGGAGCAGGGGAGGGAGCAGTACTTC.

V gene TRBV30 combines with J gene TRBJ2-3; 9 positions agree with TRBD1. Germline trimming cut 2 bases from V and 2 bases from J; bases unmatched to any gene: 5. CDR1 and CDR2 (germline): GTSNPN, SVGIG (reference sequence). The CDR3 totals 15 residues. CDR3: CAWSPTGGFTDTQYF. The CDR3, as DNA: TGTGCCTGGAGTCCTACAGGGGGCTTCACAGATACGCAGTATTTT.

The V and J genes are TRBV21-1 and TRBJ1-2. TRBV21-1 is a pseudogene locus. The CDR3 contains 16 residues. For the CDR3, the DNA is TGTGCCAGCAGCACGGAGTGGGTGGCAGGCGCCTATGGCTACACCTTC. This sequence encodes CASSTEWVAGAYGYTF.

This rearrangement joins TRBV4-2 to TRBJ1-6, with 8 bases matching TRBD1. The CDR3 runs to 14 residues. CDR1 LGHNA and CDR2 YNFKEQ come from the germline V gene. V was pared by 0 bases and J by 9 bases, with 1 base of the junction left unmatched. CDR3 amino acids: CASSQDRGRSPLHF. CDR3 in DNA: TGTGCCAGCAGCCAAGACAGGGGGCGTTCACCCCTCCACTTT.

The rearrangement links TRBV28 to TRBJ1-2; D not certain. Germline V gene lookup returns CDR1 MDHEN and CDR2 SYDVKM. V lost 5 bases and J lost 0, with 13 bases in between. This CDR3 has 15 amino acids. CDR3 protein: CASSRRRRANYGYTF. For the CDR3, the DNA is TGTGCCAGCAGTAGACGCAGAAGAGCTAACTATGGCTACACCTTC.

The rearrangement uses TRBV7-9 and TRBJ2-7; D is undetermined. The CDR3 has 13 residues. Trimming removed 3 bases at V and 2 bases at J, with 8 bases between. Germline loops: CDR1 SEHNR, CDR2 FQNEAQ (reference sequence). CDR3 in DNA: TGTGCCAGCAGCTTTCCCCGAACCTACGAGCAGTACTTC. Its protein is CASSFPRTYEQYF.

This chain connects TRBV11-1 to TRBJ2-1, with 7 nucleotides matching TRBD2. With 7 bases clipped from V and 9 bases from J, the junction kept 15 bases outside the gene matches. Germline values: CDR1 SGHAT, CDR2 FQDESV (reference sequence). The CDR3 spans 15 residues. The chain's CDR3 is CASKKGLAAAGEQFF. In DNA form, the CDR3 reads TGTGCCAGCAAAAAGGGGCTAGCGGCAGCGGGTGAGCAGTTCTTC.

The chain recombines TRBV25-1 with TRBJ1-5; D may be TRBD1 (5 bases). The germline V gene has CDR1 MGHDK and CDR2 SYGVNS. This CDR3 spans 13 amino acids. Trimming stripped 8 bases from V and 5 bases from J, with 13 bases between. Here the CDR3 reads CASHGRADQPQHF. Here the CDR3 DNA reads TGTGCCAGCCACGGCAGGGCCGATCAGCCCCAGCATTTT. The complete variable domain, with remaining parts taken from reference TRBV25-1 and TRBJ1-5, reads EADIYQTPRYLVIGTGKKITLECSQTMGHDKMYWYQQDPGMELHLIHYSYGVNSTEKGDLSSESTVSRIRTEHFPLTLESARPSHTSQYLCASHGRADQPQHFGDGTRLSIL.

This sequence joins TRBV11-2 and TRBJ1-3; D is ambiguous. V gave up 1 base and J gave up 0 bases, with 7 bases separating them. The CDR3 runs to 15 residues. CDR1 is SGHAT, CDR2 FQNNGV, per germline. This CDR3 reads CASSLGEFSGNTIYF. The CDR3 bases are TGTGCCAGCAGCTTAGGAGAATTCTCTGGAAACACCATATATTTT.

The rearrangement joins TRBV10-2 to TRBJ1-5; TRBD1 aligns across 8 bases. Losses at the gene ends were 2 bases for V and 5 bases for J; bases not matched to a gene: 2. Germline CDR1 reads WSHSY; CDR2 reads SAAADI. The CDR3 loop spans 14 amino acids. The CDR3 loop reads CASSEGQGHQPQHF. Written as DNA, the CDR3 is TGCGCCAGCAGTGAGGGACAGGGACATCAGCCCCAGCATTTT.

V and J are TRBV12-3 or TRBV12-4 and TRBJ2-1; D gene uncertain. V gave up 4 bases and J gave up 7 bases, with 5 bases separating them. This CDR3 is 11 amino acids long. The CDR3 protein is CASSYGNEQFF. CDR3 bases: TGTGCCAGCAGTTATGGGAATGAGCAGTTCTTC.

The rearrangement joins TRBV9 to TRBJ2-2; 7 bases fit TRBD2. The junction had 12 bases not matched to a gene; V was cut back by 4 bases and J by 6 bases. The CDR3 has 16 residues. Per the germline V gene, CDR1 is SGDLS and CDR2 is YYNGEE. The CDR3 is CASSSQAGPRSGELFF. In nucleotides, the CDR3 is TGTGCCAGCAGCTCCCAAGCGGGGCCTAGGTCCGGGGAGCTGTTTTTT.

The CDR3 sequence is CASSLGGTGADYGYTF. CDR3 coding DNA: TGTGCCAGCAGCTTAGGAGGGACAGGGGCGGACTATGGCTACACCTTC. The chain couples TRBV7-6 to TRBJ1-2, with 10 bases lining up with TRBD1. Germline lookup yields CDR1 SGHVS and CDR2 FNYEAQ. V trimming: 1 base; J trimming: 3 bases; junction bases outside the gene matches: 5. The CDR3 extends over 16 amino acids.

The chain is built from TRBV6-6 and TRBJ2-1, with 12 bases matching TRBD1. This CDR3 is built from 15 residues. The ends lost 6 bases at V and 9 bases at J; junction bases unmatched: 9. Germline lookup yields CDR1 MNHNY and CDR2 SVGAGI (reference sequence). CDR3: CASSRRDRGRGEQFF. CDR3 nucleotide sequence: TGTGCCAGCAGCCGCCGGGACAGGGGGCGCGGTGAGCAGTTCTTC.

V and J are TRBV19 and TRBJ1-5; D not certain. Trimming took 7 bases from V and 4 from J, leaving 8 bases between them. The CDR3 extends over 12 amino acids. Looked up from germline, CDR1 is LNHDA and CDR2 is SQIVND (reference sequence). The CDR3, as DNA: TGTGCCAGTACGAAGGGAAATCAGCCCCAGCATTTT. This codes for CASTKGNQPQHF. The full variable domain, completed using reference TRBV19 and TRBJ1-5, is DGGITQSPKYLFRKEGQNVTLSCEQNLNHDAMYWYRQDPGQGLRLIYYSQIVNDFQKGDIAEGYSVSREKKESFPLTVTSAQKNPTAFYLCASTKGNQPQHFGDGTRLSIL.

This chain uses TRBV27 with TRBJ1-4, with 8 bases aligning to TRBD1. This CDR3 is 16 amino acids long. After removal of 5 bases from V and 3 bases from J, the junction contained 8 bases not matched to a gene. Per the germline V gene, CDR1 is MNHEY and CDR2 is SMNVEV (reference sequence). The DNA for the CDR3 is TGTGCCAGCAGTAGCCAGGGGGCTGGGGCTAATGAAAAACTGTTTTTT. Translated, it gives CASSSQGAGANEKLFF.

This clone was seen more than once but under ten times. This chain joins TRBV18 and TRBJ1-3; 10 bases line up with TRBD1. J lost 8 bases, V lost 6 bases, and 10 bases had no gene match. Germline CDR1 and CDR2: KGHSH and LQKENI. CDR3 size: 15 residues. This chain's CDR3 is CASSPDGTGADTIYF. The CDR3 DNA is TGTGCCAGCTCCCCTGACGGGACAGGGGCGGACACCATATATTTT. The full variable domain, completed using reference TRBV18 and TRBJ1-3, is NAGVMQNPRHLVRRRGQEARLRCSPMKGHSHVYWYRQLPEEGLKFMVYLQKENIIDESGMPKERFSAEFPKEGPSILRIQQVVRGDSAAYFCASSPDGTGADTIYFGEGSWLTVV.

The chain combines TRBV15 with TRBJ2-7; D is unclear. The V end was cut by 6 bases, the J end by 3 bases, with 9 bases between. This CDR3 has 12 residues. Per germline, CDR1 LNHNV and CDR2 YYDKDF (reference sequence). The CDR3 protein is CATSHTYYEQYF. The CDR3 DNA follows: TGTGCCACCAGTCACACCTACTACGAGCAGTACTTC. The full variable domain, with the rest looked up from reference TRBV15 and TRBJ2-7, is DAMVIQNPRYQVTQFGKPVTLSCSQTLNHNVMYWYQQKSSQAPKLLFHYYDKDFNNEADTPDNFQSRRPNTSFCFLDIRSPGLGDTAMYLCATSHTYYEQYFGPGTRLTVT.

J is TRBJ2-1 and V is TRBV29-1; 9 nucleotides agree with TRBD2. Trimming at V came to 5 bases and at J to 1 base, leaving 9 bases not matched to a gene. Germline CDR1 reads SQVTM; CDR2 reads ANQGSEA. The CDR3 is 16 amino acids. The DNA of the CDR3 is TGCAGCGTTACGGGACTAGCCCGATCATCCTACAATGAGCAGTTCTTC. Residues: CSVTGLARSSYNEQFF.

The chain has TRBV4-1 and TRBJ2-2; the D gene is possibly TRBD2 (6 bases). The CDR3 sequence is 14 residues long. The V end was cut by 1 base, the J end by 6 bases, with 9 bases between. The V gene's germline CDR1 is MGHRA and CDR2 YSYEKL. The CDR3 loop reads CASSQAGVPGELFF. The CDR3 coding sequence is TGCGCCAGCAGCCAAGCGGGAGTCCCCGGGGAGCTGTTTTTT.

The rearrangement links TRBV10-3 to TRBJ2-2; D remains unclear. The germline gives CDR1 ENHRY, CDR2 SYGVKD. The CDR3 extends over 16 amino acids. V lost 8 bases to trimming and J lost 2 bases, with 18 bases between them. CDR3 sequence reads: CAILLTRGKNTGELFF. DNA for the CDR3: TGTGCCATCCTTTTGACGCGCGGAAAAAACACCGGGGAGCTGTTTTTT.

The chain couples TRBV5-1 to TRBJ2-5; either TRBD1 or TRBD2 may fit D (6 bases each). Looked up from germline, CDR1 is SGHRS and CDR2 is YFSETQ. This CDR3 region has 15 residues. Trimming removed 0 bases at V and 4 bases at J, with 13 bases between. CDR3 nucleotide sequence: TGCGCCAGCAGCTTGGAACAAGGAGGGGGAGAGACCCAGTACTTC. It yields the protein CASSLEQGGGETQYF.

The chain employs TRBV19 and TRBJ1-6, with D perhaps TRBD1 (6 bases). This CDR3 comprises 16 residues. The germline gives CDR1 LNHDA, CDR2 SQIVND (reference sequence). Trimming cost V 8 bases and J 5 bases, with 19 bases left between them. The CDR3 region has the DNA TGTGCCAGTTGTGACCGGGACAAAGGAAATAATTCACCCCTCCACTTT. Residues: CASCDRDKGNNSPLHF.

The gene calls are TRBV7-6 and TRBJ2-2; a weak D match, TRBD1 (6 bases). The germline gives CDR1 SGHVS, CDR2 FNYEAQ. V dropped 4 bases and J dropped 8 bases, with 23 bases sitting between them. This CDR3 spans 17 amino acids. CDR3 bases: TGTGCCAGCAGCTCCTACAAGGACAGTCGAACACCGGGGGAGCTGTTTTTT. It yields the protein CASSSYKDSRTPGELFF.

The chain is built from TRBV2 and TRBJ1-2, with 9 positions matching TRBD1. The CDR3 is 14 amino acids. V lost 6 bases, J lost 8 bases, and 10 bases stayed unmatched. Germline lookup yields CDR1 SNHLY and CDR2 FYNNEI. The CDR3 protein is CASRSPGTGYGYTF. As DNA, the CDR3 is TGTGCCAGCAGATCCCCCGGGACAGGGTACGGCTACACCTTC.

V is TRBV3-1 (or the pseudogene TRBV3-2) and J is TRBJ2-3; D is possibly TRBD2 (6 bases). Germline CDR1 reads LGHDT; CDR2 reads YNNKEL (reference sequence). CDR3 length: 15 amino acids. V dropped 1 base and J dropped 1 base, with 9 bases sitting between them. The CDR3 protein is CASSQGGLRTDTQYF. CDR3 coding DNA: TGTGCCAGCAGCCAAGGGGGACTTCGCACAGATACGCAGTATTTT.

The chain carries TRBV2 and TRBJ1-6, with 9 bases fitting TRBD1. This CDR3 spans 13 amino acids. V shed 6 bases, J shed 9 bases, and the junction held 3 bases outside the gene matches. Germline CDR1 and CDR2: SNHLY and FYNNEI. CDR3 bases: TGTGCCAGCAGGGGACAGGGTTTTTCACCCCTCCACTTT. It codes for CASRGQGFSPLHF. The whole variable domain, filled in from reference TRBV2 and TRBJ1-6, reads EPEVTQTPSHQVTQMGQEVILRCVPISNHLYFYWYRQILGQKVEFLVSFYNNEISEKSEIFDDQFSVERPDGSNFTLKIRSTKLEDSAMYFCASRGQGFSPLHFGNGTRLTVT.

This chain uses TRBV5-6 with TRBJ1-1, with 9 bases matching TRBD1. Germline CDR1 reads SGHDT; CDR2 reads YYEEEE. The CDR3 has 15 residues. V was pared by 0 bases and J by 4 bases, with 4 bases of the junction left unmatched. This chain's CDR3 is CASSLDGTGLTEAFF. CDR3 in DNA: TGTGCCAGCAGCTTGGATGGGACAGGGCTCACTGAAGCTTTCTTT.

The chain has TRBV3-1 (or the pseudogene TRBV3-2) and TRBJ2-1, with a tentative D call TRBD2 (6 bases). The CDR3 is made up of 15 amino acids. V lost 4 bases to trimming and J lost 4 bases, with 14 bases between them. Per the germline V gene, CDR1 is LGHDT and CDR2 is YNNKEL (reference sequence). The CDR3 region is CASSPRLGGYNEQFF. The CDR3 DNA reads TGTGCCAGCAGCCCTCGACTAGGAGGGTACAATGAGCAGTTCTTC.